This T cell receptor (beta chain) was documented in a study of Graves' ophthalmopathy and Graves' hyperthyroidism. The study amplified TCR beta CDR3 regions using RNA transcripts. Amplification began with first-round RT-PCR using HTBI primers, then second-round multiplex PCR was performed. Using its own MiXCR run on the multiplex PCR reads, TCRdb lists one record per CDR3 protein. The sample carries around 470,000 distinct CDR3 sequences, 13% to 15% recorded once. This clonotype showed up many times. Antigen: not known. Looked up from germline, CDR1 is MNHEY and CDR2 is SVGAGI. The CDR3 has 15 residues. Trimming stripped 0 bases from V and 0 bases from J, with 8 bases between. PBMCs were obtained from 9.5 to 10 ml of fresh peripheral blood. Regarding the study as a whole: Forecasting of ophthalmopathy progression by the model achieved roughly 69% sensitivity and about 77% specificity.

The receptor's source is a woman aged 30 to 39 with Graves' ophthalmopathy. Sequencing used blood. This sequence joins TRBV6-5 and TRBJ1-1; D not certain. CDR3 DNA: TGTGCCAGCAGTTACTCGAACACGTTGAACACTGAAGCTTTCTTT. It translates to CASSYSNTLNTEAFF.